These 25 T cell receptor beta chains were all obtained from the same sample, sequenced in a study of shared clonotypes between healthy human individuals. TCRdb's table, derived via immunoSEQ multiplex PCR, lists solely in-frame clones and lacks some. The sample has over 2 million clones, 85% to 95% seen once. Selected positively for CCR7 and CD45RO-negative, naive CD8 cells excluded terminally differentiated effector memory CD45RA+ cells. The material sequenced was naive CD8+ T cells sorted from blood. Receptors originate from a man aged 18 to 35 in good health.

Worth noting for this clone: Other DNA variants within this sample encode the same CDR3. This rearrangement joins TRBV9 to TRBJ2-7; D possibly uses TRBD1 or TRBD2 (5 bases each). V lost 5 bases and J lost 6, with 9 bases in between. This CDR3 comprises 11 residues. Germline values: CDR1 SGDLS, CDR2 YYNGEE. The CDR3 nucleotides read TGTGCCAGCAGTGATGGGGGCGAGCAGTACTTC. Its translation is CASSDGGEQYF.

This rearrangement joins TRBV6-6 to TRBJ2-1; D gene ambiguous. Trimming took 6 bases from V and 3 from J, leaving 6 bases between them. CDR1 is MNHNY, CDR2 SVGAGI, per germline (reference sequence). The CDR3 totals 12 residues. CDR3 DNA: TGTGCCAGCAGGCAGGACTACAATGAGCAGTTCTTC. Amino acids: CASRQDYNEQFF.

The V and J genes are TRBV7-2 and TRBJ2-3; 10 bases line up with TRBD2. Losses at the gene ends were 0 bases for V and 4 bases for J; bases not matched to a gene: 7. This CDR3 has 17 residues. Germline loops: CDR1 SGHTA, CDR2 FQGNSA. In nucleotides, the CDR3 is TGTGCCAGCAGCTTAGCCCCTAGCGGGGGAACGGCAGATACGCAGTATTTT. This encodes CASSLAPSGGTADTQYF.

This clone was seen a single time. This chain links TRBV20-1 with TRBJ1-1; no clear D gene. Germline V gene sequence: CDR1 DFQATT, CDR2 SNEGSKA (reference sequence). The CDR3 covers 11 residues. The ends were cut back, 6 bases at V and 3 bases at J, with 8 bases in the middle. The CDR3 protein is CSARMDTEAFF. CDR3 nucleotides: TGCAGTGCCCGAATGGACACTGAAGCTTTCTTT.

The chain links TRBV6-6 to TRBJ2-7; either TRBD1 or TRBD2 may supply D (6 bases each). The CDR3 sequence is 15 residues long. Germline V CDR1 and CDR2: MNHNY, SVGAGI (reference sequence). V was pared by 7 bases and J by 3 bases, with 19 bases between. The CDR3 nucleotides are TGTGCCAGCATTTTGAGGGGGGCGAGGGGCTACGAGCAGTACTTC. Translating it yields CASILRGARGYEQYF.

This clone was observed a single time. This sample also contains other DNA sequences that code for the same CDR3. CDR3: CASSLGQTYGYTF. The CDR3 nucleotides are TGTGCCAGCAGCCTGGGACAGACCTATGGCTACACCTTC. The V call is TRBV6-6, the J call TRBJ1-2, with 7 bases identical to TRBD1. This CDR3 has 13 amino acids. With 6 bases clipped from V and 4 bases from J, the junction kept 5 bases outside the gene matches. CDR1 and CDR2 (germline): MNHNY, SVGAGI (reference sequence).

Notes on this clone: This CDR3 is also generated by other DNA sequences in the sample. The chain has TRBV27 and TRBJ1-2; tentative D call: TRBD1 (5 bases). The CDR3 length is 14 residues. With 3 bases removed from V and 2 bases from J, the gap between germline ends came to 10 bases. In germline, CDR1 is MNHEY, CDR2 SMNVEV (reference sequence). Here the CDR3 DNA reads TGTGCCAGCAGTTTCGGGGGATCCAACTATGGCTACACCTTC. Protein product: CASSFGGSNYGYTF.

The chain links TRBV4-1 to TRBJ2-7, with D maybe TRBD2 (7 bases). Trimming cost V 2 bases and J 3 bases, with 11 bases left between them. This CDR3 contains 14 residues. From germline, CDR1 is MGHRA and CDR2 YSYEKL. The CDR3 bases are TGCGCCAGCAGCCAAAAAGCGGGACACTACGAGCAGTACTTC. Its protein product is CASSQKAGHYEQYF.

The chain has TRBV28 and TRBJ2-2; the D gene could be TRBD1 or TRBD2 (5 bases each). Between the trimmed V and J ends, which lost 8 bases and 0 bases, there was a span of 10 bases. The CDR3 runs to 14 residues. CDR1 MDHEN and CDR2 SYDVKM come from the germline V gene. This chain's CDR3 is CASSGRPNTGELFF. CDR3 nucleotides: TGTGCCAGCTCGGGACGTCCGAACACCGGGGAGCTGTTTTTT. Drawing the rest from reference TRBV28 and TRBJ2-2, the complete variable domain is DVKVTQSSRYLVKRTGEKVFLECVQDMDHENMFWYRQDPGLGLRLIYFSYDVKMKEKGDIPEGYSVSREKKERFSLILESASTNQTSMYLCASSGRPNTGELFFGEGSRLTVL.

With respect to this clone: Other nucleotide sequences from this sample produce the same CDR3. V is TRBV7-9 and J is TRBJ1-5; D unresolved. The germline CDR1 and CDR2 sequences are SEHNR and FQNEAQ (reference sequence). Trimming cost V 0 bases and J 2 bases, with 5 bases left between them. The CDR3 loop spans 14 amino acids. CDR3 in amino acids: CASSLAEGNQPQHF. As DNA, the CDR3 is TGTGCCAGCAGCTTAGCGGAAGGCAATCAGCCCCAGCATTTT.

The chain has TRBV13 and TRBJ2-1; D gene unclear. Between the trimmed V and J ends, which lost 3 bases and 0 bases, there was a span of 15 bases. The CDR3 loop spans 17 amino acids. Germline CDR1 and CDR2: PRHDT and FYEKMQ (reference sequence). CDR3 sequence (DNA): TGTGCCAGCAGCTTGGGCAGACAAATTTACTCCTACAATGAGCAGTTCTTC. Translated, it gives CASSLGRQIYSYNEQFF.

On this clone itself: Other nucleotide sequences from this sample produce the same CDR3. The V call is TRBV4-3, the J call TRBJ2-7, with D possibly being TRBD1 (6 bases). This CDR3 contains 15 residues. Between the trimmed V and J ends, which lost 3 bases and 1 base, there was a span of 13 bases. In germline, CDR1 is LGHNA, CDR2 YSLEER. CDR3 sequence: CASSQEKQGSYEQYF. CDR3 DNA: TGCGCCAGCAGCCAGGAAAAACAGGGATCCTACGAGCAGTACTTC.

As for this clone: The same CDR3 is also encoded by other DNA sequences in this sample. Written as DNA, the CDR3 is TGTGCCAGCAGCGTAGGGGACGGGTACAATGAGCAGTTCTTC. Its protein product is CASSVGDGYNEQFF. The chain is built from TRBV9 and TRBJ2-1; D is perhaps TRBD1 or TRBD2 (5 bases each). This CDR3 has 14 amino acids. Trimming stripped 0 bases from V and 4 bases from J, with 8 bases between. Looked up from germline, CDR1 is SGDLS and CDR2 is YYNGEE.

The CDR3 loop is CASSFQRPTDTQYF. The CDR3 bases are TGTGCCAGCAGTTTCCAAAGGCCGACAGATACGCAGTATTTT. J is TRBJ2-3 and V is TRBV27; no clear D gene. The V end was cut by 3 bases, the J end by 3 bases, with 10 bases between. Germline assignment: CDR1 MNHEY and CDR2 SMNVEV (reference sequence). This CDR3 is 14 amino acids long.

This clone has a single count. CDR3 loop: CASSLAFLGASSGDYTF. The DNA for the CDR3 is TGTGCCAGCAGCTTAGCGTTTCTGGGAGCTTCTTCAGGGGACTACACCTTC. The V call is TRBV7-8, the J call TRBJ1-2; the D gene is possibly TRBD1 (6 bases). The CDR3 totals 17 residues. The V gene's germline CDR1 is SGHVS and CDR2 FQNEAQ. V dropped 0 bases and J dropped 10 bases, with 24 bases sitting between them.

The CDR3 sequence is CASSPRRGVNTEAFF. CDR3 bases: TGTGCCAGCAGTCCCCGGAGGGGGGTGAACACTGAAGCTTTCTTT. The chain uses TRBV28 and TRBJ1-1, with a tentative D call TRBD1 (6 bases). The V end lost 5 bases, the J end lost 0 bases, and 13 bases lay between the germline ends. CDR1 is MDHEN, CDR2 SYDVKM, per germline. The CDR3 is 15 residues long.

Comments on this clone: Other DNA sequences within the sample encode an identical CDR3. V gene TRBV5-4 combines with J gene TRBJ2-7, with a tentative D call TRBD2 (6 bases). Germline assignment: CDR1 SGHNT and CDR2 YYREEE (reference sequence). The CDR3 totals 13 residues. V lost 2 bases to trimming and J lost 3 bases, with 9 bases between them. This chain's CDR3 is CASSLVGSYEQYF. CDR3 bases: TGTGCCAGCAGCTTAGTCGGGAGCTACGAGCAGTACTTC.

The genes are TRBV2 and TRBJ1-1; a possible D gene is TRBD1 (5 bases). The V and J ends lost 4 bases and 10 bases respectively, with 16 bases between them. In germline, CDR1 is SNHLY, CDR2 FYNNEI. There are 13 residues in the CDR3. The CDR3 nucleotides read TGTGCCAGCAGTGGCGGGGCCAGGGCGGGAGCTTTCTTT. Translation: CASSGGARAGAFF. Full variable domain (rest looked up from reference TRBV2 and TRBJ1-1): EPEVTQTPSHQVTQMGQEVILRCVPISNHLYFYWYRQILGQKVEFLVSFYNNEISEKSEIFDDQFSVERPDGSNFTLKIRSTKLEDSAMYFCASSGGARAGAFFGQGTRLTVV.

A word on this clone: Other DNA variants within this sample encode the same CDR3. The chain combines TRBV7-9 with TRBJ2-7; D might be TRBD1 (5 bases). The ends were cut back, 1 base at V and 2 bases at J, with 12 bases in the middle. The CDR3 has 15 amino acids. Germline V gives CDR1 SEHNR, CDR2 FQNEAQ (reference sequence). CDR3 loop: CASSLDGGAAYEQYF. The CDR3 coding sequence is TGTGCCAGCAGCTTAGACGGTGGGGCGGCCTACGAGCAGTACTTC.

The genes are TRBV5-6 and TRBJ2-3; maybe TRBD2 (6 bases). The CDR3 contains 15 residues. V was cut by 7 bases and J by 1 base, with 16 bases left in between. CDR1 is SGHDT and CDR2 is YYEEEE in the germline V gene. CDR3 amino acids: CASGGWGRGTDTQYF. CDR3 in DNA: TGTGCCAGCGGGGGGTGGGGCCGAGGCACAGATACGCAGTATTTT.

The rearrangement joins TRBV9 to TRBJ2-1, with TRBD2 identical over 7 bases. V was pared by 3 bases and J by 8 bases, with 11 bases of the junction left unmatched. Germline CDR1 reads SGDLS; CDR2 reads YYNGEE. This CDR3 is 15 amino acids long. The CDR3 DNA sequence: TGTGCCAGCAGCGCAACCGGGGGACTACTAGATGAGCAGTTCTTC. It specifies CASSATGGLLDEQFF.

V usage is TRBV7-9 and J usage is TRBJ2-1, with 10 bases identical to TRBD2. This CDR3 spans 15 amino acids. V dropped 5 bases and J dropped 9; count of bases not matched to a gene: 10. Germline CDR1 is SEHNR and CDR2 is FQNEAQ (reference sequence). CDR3 protein: CASSEGLAESPEQFF. The DNA of the CDR3 is TGTGCCAGCAGCGAAGGACTAGCGGAGTCCCCTGAGCAGTTCTTC.

The chain is built from TRBV6-5 and TRBJ1-1; D is possibly TRBD1 (5 bases). The V gene's germline CDR1 is MNHEY and CDR2 SVGAGI. The CDR3 totals 14 residues. Trimming left V 2 bases short and J 1 base short, with 8 bases between. CDR3 residues: CASSYQGRNTEAFF. The CDR3 bases are TGTGCCAGCAGTTACCAGGGTAGGAACACTGAAGCTTTCTTT.

The V call is TRBV6-9, the J call TRBJ1-4, with 8 bases fitting TRBD1. There are 15 residues in the CDR3. Losses at the gene ends were 8 bases for V and 5 bases for J; bases not matched to a gene: 10. CDR1 is MNHGY and CDR2 is SVAAGI in the germline V gene. For the CDR3, the DNA is TGTGCCAGCGGAACCTGGTGGACAGGGAATGAAAAACTGTTTTTT. Translation: CASGTWWTGNEKLFF.

This chain joins TRBV5-1 and TRBJ2-1; 7 nucleotides match TRBD2. This CDR3 region has 15 residues. Germline V CDR1 and CDR2: SGHRS, YFSETQ. With V trimmed by 3 bases and J by 4 bases, 7 bases remained unmatched. CDR3 amino acids: CASSSHLAGYNEQFF. The CDR3 DNA sequence: TGCGCCAGCAGCTCACACTTAGCGGGTTACAATGAGCAGTTCTTC.